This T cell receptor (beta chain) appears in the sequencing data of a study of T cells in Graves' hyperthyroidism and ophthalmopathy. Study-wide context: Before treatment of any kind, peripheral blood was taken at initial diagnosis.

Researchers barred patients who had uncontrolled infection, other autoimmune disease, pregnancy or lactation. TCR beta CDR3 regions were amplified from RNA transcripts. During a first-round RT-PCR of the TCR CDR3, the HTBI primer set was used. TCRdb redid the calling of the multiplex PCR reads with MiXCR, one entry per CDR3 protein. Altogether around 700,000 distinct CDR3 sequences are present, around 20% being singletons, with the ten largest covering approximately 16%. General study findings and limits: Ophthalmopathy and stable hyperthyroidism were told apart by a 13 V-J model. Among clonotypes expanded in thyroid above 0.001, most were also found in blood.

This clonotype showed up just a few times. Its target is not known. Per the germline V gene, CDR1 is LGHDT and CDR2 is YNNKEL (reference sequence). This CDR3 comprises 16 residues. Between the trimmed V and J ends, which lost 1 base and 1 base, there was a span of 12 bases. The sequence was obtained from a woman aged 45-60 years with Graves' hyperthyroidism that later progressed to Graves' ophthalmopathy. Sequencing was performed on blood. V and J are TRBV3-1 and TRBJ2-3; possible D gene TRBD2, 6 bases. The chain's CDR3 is CASSQGWVAGTDTQYF. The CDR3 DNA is TGTGCCAGCAGCCAAGGGTGGGTAGCGGGCACAGATACGCAGTATTTT.